The subject of this entry is one T cell receptor (beta chain). This sample was included in a study of blood T cell repertoires in COVID-19. For the study at large: The origin of the acute and convalescent COVID-19 samples was the United States, Italy and Spain. From T cells, B-cell-depleted T cells, or PBMCs came the material, which was cDNA or gDNA.

As handled by the study authors: The authors estimated nucleated cell counts from reference gene primer amplification. Using immunoSEQ multiplex PCR, the repertoire was profiled, and TCRdb retains in-frame clones only, with some absent. D and trimming were read from the DNA, whereas the V and J calls and clone size are those reported in that table. This sample yields 200,000 to 300,000 clones, of which 80% to 90% are seen a single time; 3% to 4% belongs to the top ten. V lost 8 bases and J 0 bases, leaving 4 bases between the germline ends. CDR3 length: 11 amino acids. This sequence originates from a woman between 40 and 55 years old with acute or convalescent COVID-19. The chain employs TRBV12-3 or TRBV12-4 and TRBJ1-1, with D unclear. Sequencing input: peripheral blood. Written as DNA, the CDR3 is TGTGCCAGCGGAGTGAACACTGAAGCTTTCTTT. This encodes CASGVNTEAFF.